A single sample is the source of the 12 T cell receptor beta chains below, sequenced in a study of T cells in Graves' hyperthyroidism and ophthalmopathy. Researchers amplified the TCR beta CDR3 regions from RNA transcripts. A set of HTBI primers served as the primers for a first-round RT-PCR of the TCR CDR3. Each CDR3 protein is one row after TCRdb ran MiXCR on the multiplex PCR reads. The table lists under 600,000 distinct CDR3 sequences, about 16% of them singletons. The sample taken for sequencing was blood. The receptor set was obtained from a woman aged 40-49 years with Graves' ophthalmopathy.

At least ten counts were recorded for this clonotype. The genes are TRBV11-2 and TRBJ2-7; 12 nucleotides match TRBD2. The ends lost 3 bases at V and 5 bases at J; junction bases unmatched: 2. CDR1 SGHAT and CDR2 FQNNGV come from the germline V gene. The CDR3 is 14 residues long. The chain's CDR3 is CASSFTSGRHEQYF. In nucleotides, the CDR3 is TGTGCCAGCAGCTTCACTAGCGGGAGGCACGAGCAGTACTTC.

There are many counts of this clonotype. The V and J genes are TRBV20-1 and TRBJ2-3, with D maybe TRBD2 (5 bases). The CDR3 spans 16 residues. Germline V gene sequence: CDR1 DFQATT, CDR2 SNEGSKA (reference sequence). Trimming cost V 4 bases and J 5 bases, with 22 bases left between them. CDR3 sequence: CSATGLDTERIDTQYF. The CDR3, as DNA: TGCAGTGCTACCGGTTTGGATACTGAGCGGATAGATACGCAGTATTTT.

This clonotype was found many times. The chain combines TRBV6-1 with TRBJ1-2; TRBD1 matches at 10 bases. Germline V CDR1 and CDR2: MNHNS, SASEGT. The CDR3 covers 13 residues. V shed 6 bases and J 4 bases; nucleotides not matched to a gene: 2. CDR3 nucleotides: TGTGCCAGCAGCCGGACAGGGGGCTATGGCTACACCTTC. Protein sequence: CASSRTGGYGYTF.

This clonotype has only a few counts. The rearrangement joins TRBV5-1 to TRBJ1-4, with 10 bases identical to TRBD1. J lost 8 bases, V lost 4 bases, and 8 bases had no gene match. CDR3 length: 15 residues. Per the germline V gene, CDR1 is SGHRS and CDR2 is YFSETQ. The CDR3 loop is CASSPGTGVEEKLFF. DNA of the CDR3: TGCGCCAGCAGCCCGGGGACAGGGGTAGAAGAAAAACTGTTTTTT.

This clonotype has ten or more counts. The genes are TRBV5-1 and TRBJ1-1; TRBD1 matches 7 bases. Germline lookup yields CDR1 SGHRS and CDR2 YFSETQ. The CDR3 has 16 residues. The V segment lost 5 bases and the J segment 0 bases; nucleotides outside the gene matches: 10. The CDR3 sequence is CASRPRQGILNTEAFF. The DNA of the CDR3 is TGCGCCAGCAGACCTAGACAGGGTATCTTGAACACTGAAGCTTTCTTT.

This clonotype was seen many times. The CDR3 is CASSDPGTGVPYEQYF. The CDR3 DNA follows: TGTGCCAGCAGTGATCCCGGGACAGGGGTTCCCTACGAGCAGTACTTC. The chain has TRBV6-1 and TRBJ2-7; 10 bases match TRBD1. Germline assignment: CDR1 MNHNS and CDR2 SASEGT. This CDR3 spans 16 amino acids. The V segment lost 3 bases and the J segment 2 bases; nucleotides outside the gene matches: 7.

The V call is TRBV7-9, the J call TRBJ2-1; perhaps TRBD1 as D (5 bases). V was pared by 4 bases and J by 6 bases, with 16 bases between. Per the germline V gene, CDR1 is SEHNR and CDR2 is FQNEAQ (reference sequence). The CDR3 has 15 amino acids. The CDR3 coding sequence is TGTGCCAGCAGCTCCAGGGTGGGTTCCCTCAATGAGCAGTTCTTC. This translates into CASSSRVGSLNEQFF.

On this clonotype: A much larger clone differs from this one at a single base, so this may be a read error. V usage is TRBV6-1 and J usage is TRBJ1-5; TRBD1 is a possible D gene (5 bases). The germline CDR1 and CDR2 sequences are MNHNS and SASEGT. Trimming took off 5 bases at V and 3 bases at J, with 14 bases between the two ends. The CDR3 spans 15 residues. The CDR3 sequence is CASSHRGGYNQPQHF. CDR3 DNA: TGTGCCAGCAGTCATCGCGGGGGTTACAATCAGCCCCAGCATTTT.

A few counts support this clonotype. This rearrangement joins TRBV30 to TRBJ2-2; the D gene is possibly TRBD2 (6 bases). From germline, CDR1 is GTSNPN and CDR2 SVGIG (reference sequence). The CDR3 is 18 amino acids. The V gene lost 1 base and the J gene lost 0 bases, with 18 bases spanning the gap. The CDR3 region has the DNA TGTGCCTGGAGTGGCCCCCCCGTGAGCGGGTCGAACACCGGGGAGCTGTTTTTT. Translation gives CAWSGPPVSGSNTGELFF.

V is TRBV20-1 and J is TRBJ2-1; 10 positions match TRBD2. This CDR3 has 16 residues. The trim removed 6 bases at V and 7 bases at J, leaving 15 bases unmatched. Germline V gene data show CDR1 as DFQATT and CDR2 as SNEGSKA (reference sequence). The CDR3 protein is CSATRASGGAGNEQFF. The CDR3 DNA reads TGCAGTGCCACGAGGGCTAGCGGGGGCGCGGGGAATGAGCAGTTCTTC.

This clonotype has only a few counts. DNA for the CDR3: TGCGCCAGCAGTGAGGGACAGGACTACAATGAGCAGTTCTTC. This translates into CASSEGQDYNEQFF. The V gene is TRBV5-1, the J gene TRBJ2-1, with 8 bases aligning to TRBD1. Germline CDR1 SGHRS, CDR2 YFSETQ. The CDR3 length is 14 residues. J was trimmed by 3 bases and V by 5 bases; bases with no gene match: 4.

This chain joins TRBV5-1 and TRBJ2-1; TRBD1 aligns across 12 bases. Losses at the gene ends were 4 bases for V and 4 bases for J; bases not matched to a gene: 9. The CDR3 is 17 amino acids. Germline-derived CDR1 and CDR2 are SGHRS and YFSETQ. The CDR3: CASSPRDRGRSYNEQFF. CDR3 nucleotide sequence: TGCGCCAGCAGCCCCCGGGACAGGGGGCGTTCGTACAATGAGCAGTTCTTC. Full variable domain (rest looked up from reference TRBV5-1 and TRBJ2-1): KAGVTQTPRYLIKTRGQQVTLSCSPISGHRSVSWYQQTPGQGLQFLFEYFSETQRNKGNFPGRFSGRQFSNSRSEMNVSTLELGDSALYLCASSPRDRGRSYNEQFFGPGTRLTVL.